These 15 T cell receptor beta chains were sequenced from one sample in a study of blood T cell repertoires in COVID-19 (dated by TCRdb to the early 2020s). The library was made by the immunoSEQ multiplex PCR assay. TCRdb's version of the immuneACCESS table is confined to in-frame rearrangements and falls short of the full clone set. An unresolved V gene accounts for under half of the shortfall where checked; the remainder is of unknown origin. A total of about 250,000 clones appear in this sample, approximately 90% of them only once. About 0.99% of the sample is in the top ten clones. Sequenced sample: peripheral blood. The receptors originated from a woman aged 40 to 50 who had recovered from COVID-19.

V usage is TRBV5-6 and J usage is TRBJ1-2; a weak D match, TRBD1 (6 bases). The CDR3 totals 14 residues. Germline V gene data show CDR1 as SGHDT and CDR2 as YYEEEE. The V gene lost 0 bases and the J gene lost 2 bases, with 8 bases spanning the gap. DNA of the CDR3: TGTGCCAGCAGCTTGGGGGGGCTGAACTATGGCTACACCTTC. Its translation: CASSLGGLNYGYTF.

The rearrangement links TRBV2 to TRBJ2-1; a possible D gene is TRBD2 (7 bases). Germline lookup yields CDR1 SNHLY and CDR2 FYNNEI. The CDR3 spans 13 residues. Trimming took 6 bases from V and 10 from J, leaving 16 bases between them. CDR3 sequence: CASRGGAQKEQFF. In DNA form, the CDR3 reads TGTGCCAGCAGAGGGGGGGCGCAGAAGGAGCAGTTCTTC.

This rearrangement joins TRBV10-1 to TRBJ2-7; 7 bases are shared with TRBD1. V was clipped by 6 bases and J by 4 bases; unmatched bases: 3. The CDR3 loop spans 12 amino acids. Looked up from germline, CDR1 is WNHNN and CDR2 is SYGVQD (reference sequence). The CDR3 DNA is TGCGCCAGCAGGGACAGGCTGTACGAGCAGTACGTC. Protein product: CASRDRLYEQYV.

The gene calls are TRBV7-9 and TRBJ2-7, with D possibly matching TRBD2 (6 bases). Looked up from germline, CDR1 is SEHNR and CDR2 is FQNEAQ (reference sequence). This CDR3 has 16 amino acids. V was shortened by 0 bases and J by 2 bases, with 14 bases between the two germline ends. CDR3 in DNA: TGTGCCAGCAGCTTAGCGGGTGACGGGAGCCCCTACGAGCAGTACTTC. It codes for CASSLAGDGSPYEQYF.

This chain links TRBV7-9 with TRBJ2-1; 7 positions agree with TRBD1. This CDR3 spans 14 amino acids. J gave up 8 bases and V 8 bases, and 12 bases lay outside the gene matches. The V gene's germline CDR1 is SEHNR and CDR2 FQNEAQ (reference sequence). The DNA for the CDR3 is TGTGCCAGCTCAGGGGGAGTTGGTATCGATGAGCAGTTCTTC. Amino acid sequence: CASSGGVGIDEQFF.

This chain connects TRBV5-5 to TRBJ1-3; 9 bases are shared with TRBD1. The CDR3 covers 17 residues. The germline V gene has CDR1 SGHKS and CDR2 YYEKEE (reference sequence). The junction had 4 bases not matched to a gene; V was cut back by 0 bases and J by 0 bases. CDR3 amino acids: CASSLVGTGSSGNTIYF. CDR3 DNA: TGTGCCAGCAGCTTGGTCGGGACAGGGTCCTCTGGAAACACCATATATTTT.

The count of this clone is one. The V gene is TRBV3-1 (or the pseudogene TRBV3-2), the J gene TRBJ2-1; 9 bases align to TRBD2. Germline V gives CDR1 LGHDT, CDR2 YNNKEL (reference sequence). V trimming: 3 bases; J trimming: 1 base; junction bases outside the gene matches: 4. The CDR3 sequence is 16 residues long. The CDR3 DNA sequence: TGTGCCAGCAGCCACGGGCTAGCGGGGTCCTACAATGAGCAGTTCTTC. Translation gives CASSHGLAGSYNEQFF.

For the CDR3, the DNA is TGTGCCAGCAGCGACGCAGGGGCCCTCAATGAAAAACTGTTTTTT. It codes for CASSDAGALNEKLFF. The chain is built from TRBV5-4 and TRBJ1-4; tentative D call: TRBD1 (6 bases). Trimming cost V 4 bases and J 5 bases, with 15 bases left between them. Per the germline V gene, CDR1 is SGHNT and CDR2 is YYREEE (reference sequence). This CDR3 spans 15 amino acids.

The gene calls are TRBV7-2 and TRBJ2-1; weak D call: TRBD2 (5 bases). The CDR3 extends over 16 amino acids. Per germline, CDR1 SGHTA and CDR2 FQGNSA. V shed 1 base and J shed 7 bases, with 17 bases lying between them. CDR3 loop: CASSLGSGALRNEQFF. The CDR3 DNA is TGTGCCAGCAGCTTAGGGAGCGGCGCCCTGAGGAATGAGCAGTTCTTC.

The CDR3 nucleotides are TGTGCCAGTACCGCGGACAGGGGGAGCAATCAGCCCCAGCATTTT. It specifies CASTADRGSNQPQHF. The chain carries TRBV19 and TRBJ1-5; 10 bases map to TRBD1. The trim removed 7 bases at V and 1 base at J, leaving 4 bases unmatched. There are 15 residues in the CDR3. Germline values: CDR1 LNHDA, CDR2 SQIVND (reference sequence).

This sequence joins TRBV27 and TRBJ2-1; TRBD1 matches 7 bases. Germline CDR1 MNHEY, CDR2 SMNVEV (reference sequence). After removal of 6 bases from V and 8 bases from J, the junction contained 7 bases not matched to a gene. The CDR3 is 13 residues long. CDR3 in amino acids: CASSRQGWHEQFF. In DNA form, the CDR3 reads TGTGCCAGCAGCCGACAGGGTTGGCATGAGCAGTTCTTC.

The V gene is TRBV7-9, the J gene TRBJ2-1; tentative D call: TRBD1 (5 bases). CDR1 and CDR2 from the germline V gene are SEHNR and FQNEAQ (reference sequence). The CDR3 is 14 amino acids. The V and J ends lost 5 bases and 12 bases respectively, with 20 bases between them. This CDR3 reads CASSTWEPGYGQFF. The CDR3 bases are TGTGCCAGCAGCACCTGGGAACCAGGGTATGGGCAGTTCTTC.

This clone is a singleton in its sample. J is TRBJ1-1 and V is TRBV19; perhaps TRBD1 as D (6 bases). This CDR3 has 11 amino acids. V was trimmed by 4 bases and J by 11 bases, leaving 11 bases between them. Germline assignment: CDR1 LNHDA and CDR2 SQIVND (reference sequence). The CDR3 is CASSTQGGAFF. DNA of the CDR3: TGTGCCAGTAGTACACAGGGTGGCGCTTTCTTT.

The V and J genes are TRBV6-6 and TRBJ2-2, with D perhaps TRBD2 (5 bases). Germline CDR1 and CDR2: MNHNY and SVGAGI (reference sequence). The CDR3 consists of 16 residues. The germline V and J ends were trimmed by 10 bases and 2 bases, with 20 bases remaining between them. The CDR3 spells CATLDGRAANTGELFF. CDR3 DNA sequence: TGTGCCACCTTGGACGGGCGGGCAGCCAACACCGGGGAGCTGTTTTTT.

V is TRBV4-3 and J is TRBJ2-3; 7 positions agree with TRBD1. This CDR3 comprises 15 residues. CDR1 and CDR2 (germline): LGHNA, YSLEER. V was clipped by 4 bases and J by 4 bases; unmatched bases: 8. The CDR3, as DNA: TGCGCCAGCAGCCTTACAGGGGTAGGGGCAGATACGCAGTATTTT. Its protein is CASSLTGVGADTQYF.